This T cell receptor (beta chain) was captured in a study of T cell responses to AZD1222 COVID-19 vaccine. Study observations and caveats: Baseline seropositives among AZD1222 recipients totaled only 5 to 7. Per reports, nearly half of all spike-specific TCRs target regions that are unmutated in variants. The sample set comprised mostly white British donors with more females, and clonal diversity was possibly underestimated.

This CDR3 contains 13 residues. Germline loops: CDR1 GTSNPN, CDR2 SVGIG (reference sequence). Trimming took off 0 bases at V and 7 bases at J, with 12 bases between the two ends. Profiling relied on immunoSEQ multiplex PCR, and the TCRdb table lists in-frame clones only, not all of them. The sample shows roughly 35,000 clones, more than 75% of them seen only once. In regard to this clone: Its antigen is still unknown.

The clonotype was recovered from an adult who received the AZD1222 COVID-19 vaccine. The input for sequencing was peripheral blood, taken 28 days after the second AZD1222 dose. This chain uses TRBV30 with TRBJ2-5; D is perhaps TRBD2 (6 bases). This chain's CDR3 is CAWSVGLQGTQYF. In DNA form, the CDR3 reads TGTGCCTGGAGTGTGGGACTCCAGGGGACCCAGTACTTC.